These T cell receptor beta chains were read from a single sample in a study of blood T cell repertoires in COVID-19. The repertoire was sequenced with immunoSEQ multiplex PCR; TCRdb's copy has only in-frame clones and lacks some. The repertoire holds fewer than 65,000 clones, with 70% to 90% as singletons. The sample comprised peripheral blood. These receptors were obtained from a man between 60 and 75 years old with acute or convalescent COVID-19. Each CDR3 is given with its conserved first and last residue. Fields, in order: J gene, clone size, D gene, V gene, CDR3 DNA, CDR3 protein. D genes are given only for firm matches. Clone size is not always given. Where it is, it says once, few, many or a class for expanded clones.

J gene: TRBJ1-1; clone size: -; D gene: -; V gene: TRBV6-5; CDR3 DNA: TGTGCCAGCAGGACACTGGGGGCGCAGGACACTGAAGCTTTCTTT; CDR3 protein: CASRTLGAQDTEAFF
J gene: TRBJ1-4; clone size: -; D gene: TRBD1; V gene: TRBV5-4; CDR3 DNA: TGTGCCAGCAGCTTGGGGACAGGCAGTAATGAAAAACTGTTTTTT; CDR3 protein: CASSLGTGSNEKLFF
J gene: TRBJ1-6; clone size: few; D gene: -; V gene: TRBV10-3; CDR3 DNA: TGTGCCATCAGTGAGTCACTGTACTCGCTTTCTAATTCACCCCTCCACTTT; CDR3 protein: CAISESLYSLSNSPLHF
J gene: TRBJ2-3; clone size: -; D gene: -; V gene: TRBV11-3; CDR3 DNA: TGTGCCAAACGGGAACGGAGAAGCACAGATACGCAGTATTTT; CDR3 protein: CAKRERRSTDTQYF
J gene: TRBJ2-1; clone size: -; D gene: -; V gene: TRBV28; CDR3 DNA: TGTGCCAGCAGTCCCCTGGAGGAACTCGGGGAGCAGTTCTTC; CDR3 protein: CASSPLEELGEQFF
J gene: TRBJ1-1; clone size: -; D gene: TRBD1; V gene: TRBV18; CDR3 DNA: TGTGCCAGCTCACCAACAGAGGGGGCGCGGACTGAAGCTTTCTTT; CDR3 protein: CASSPTEGARTEAFF
J gene: TRBJ1-4; clone size: -; D gene: -; V gene: TRBV18; CDR3 DNA: TGTGCCAGCTCACTTGGCCAGGTCGTATTTGCAACTAATGAAAAACTGTTTTTT; CDR3 protein: CASSLGQVVFATNEKLFF
J gene: TRBJ2-7; clone size: once; D gene: -; V gene: TRBV7-8; CDR3 DNA: TGTGCCAGCAGTGACCCCAGGGGGGTAGCGGGAAGGAGCTCCTACGAGCAGTACTTC; CDR3 protein: CASSDPRGVAGRSSYEQYF
J gene: TRBJ1-6; clone size: once; D gene: TRBD1; V gene: TRBV12-5; CDR3 DNA: TGTGCTAGTGGTTTGGAACCGGGACAGGGGGCTTATAATTCACCCCTCCACTTT; CDR3 protein: CASGLEPGQGAYNSPLHF
J gene: TRBJ1-6; clone size: -; D gene: TRBD1; V gene: TRBV10-3; CDR3 DNA: TGTGCCATCAGTGATAGGGACAGGGAGACCCTCCACTTT; CDR3 protein: CAISDRDRETLHF
J gene: TRBJ2-1; clone size: -; D gene: TRBD2; V gene: TRBV7-2; CDR3 DNA: TGTGCCAGCAGCCTACGGGGGGGTTACTACAATGAGCAGTTCTTC; CDR3 protein: CASSLRGGYYNEQFF
J gene: TRBJ1-6; clone size: few; D gene: -; V gene: TRBV18; CDR3 DNA: TGTGCCAGCTCACGAGGTCCAGGGAATTCACCCCTCCACTTT; CDR3 protein: CASSRGPGNSPLHF
J gene: TRBJ1-2; clone size: -; D gene: TRBD1; V gene: TRBV6-2/TRBV6-3; CDR3 DNA: TGTGCCAGCAGTTACAAGGGGGCCTATGGCTACACCTTC; CDR3 protein: CASSYKGAYGYTF
J gene: TRBJ2-1; clone size: once; D gene: TRBD2; V gene: TRBV6-1; CDR3 DNA: TGTGCCAGCAGTGAAAGGCTTAGCGGGGGGAACAATGAGCAGTTCTTC; CDR3 protein: CASSERLSGGNNEQFF
J gene: TRBJ2-1; clone size: -; D gene: -; V gene: TRBV28; CDR3 DNA: TGTGCCAGCAGTTTACCTTCGAAGGGGTCCTACAATGAGCAGTTCTTC; CDR3 protein: CASSLPSKGSYNEQFF
J gene: TRBJ1-2; clone size: -; D gene: TRBD1; V gene: TRBV4-2; CDR3 DNA: TGTGCCAGCAGCCAAGATTTGGACAGGAACTATGGCTACACCTTC; CDR3 protein: CASSQDLDRNYGYTF
J gene: TRBJ2-3; clone size: once; D gene: TRBD2; V gene: TRBV4-3; CDR3 DNA: TGCGCCAGCAGCCAACGGGGTGTGGGAATAGCGGGGGCCTCGAGAGATACGCAGTATTTT; CDR3 protein: CASSQRGVGIAGASRDTQYF
J gene: TRBJ1-5; clone size: once; D gene: TRBD1; V gene: TRBV10-2; CDR3 DNA: TGCGCCAGTAGGGGGCAAGGCAATCAGCCCCAGCATTTT; CDR3 protein: CASRGQGNQPQHF
J gene: TRBJ1-1; clone size: -; D gene: -; V gene: TRBV7-2; CDR3 DNA: TGTGCCAGCAGCCAACAGGGCTCAGGGACTGAAGCTTTCTTT; CDR3 protein: CASSQQGSGTEAFF
J gene: TRBJ1-3; clone size: -; D gene: -; V gene: TRBV6-6; CDR3 DNA: TGTGCCAGCAGTCAGAAGACAGGCAACACCATATATTTT; CDR3 protein: CASSQKTGNTIYF
J gene: TRBJ1-1; clone size: -; D gene: -; V gene: TRBV7-2; CDR3 DNA: TGTGCCAGCAACAACAGGGCCCCGGACACTGAAGCTTTCTTT; CDR3 protein: CASNNRAPDTEAFF
J gene: TRBJ1-1; clone size: once; D gene: TRBD1; V gene: TRBV6-6; CDR3 DNA: TGTGCCAGCAGCCGGGCGGGACAGAAGAACACTGAAGCTTTCTTT; CDR3 protein: CASSRAGQKNTEAFF
J gene: TRBJ2-7; clone size: once; D gene: TRBD1; V gene: TRBV5-1; CDR3 DNA: TGCGCCAGCAGCTTAAAGACAGGGGGCTACGAGCAGTACTTC; CDR3 protein: CASSLKTGGYEQYF
J gene: TRBJ2-7; clone size: once; D gene: TRBD1; V gene: TRBV30; CDR3 DNA: TGTGCCTGGAGTGTACTAGGGGGCGAAGACGAGCAGTACTTC; CDR3 protein: CAWSVLGGEDEQYF
J gene: TRBJ1-5; clone size: -; D gene: -; V gene: TRBV19; CDR3 DNA: TGTGCCAGTAGTCCCAGTCAAGTTTATAGCAATCAGCCCCAGCATTTT; CDR3 protein: CASSPSQVYSNQPQHF
J gene: TRBJ2-3; clone size: -; D gene: TRBD2; V gene: TRBV7-2; CDR3 DNA: TGTGCCAGCACCCTCGAGCGGGGGGGCCAAGGCACGCAGTATTTT; CDR3 protein: CASTLERGGQGTQYF
J gene: TRBJ1-2; clone size: few; D gene: TRBD1; V gene: TRBV9; CDR3 DNA: TGTGCCAGCAGCGAAGGACAGGGGACGAGCTATGGCTACACCTTC; CDR3 protein: CASSEGQGTSYGYTF
J gene: TRBJ1-3; clone size: -; D gene: TRBD1; V gene: TRBV29-1; CDR3 DNA: TGCAGCGCCGGGACAGCCGGAAACACCATATATTTT; CDR3 protein: CSAGTAGNTIYF
J gene: TRBJ1-2; clone size: -; D gene: TRBD1; V gene: TRBV19; CDR3 DNA: TGTGCCAGTAGTACAGCCTCGACAGGGGGTAATGGCTACACCTTC; CDR3 protein: CASSTASTGGNGYTF
J gene: TRBJ2-2; clone size: -; D gene: -; V gene: TRBV27; CDR3 DNA: TGTGCCAGCAGTTCTCCGGGGACCGGGGAGCTGTTTTTT; CDR3 protein: CASSSPGTGELFF
J gene: TRBJ2-7; clone size: -; D gene: -; V gene: TRBV6-2/TRBV6-3; CDR3 DNA: TGTGCCAGCAGTAAAGCGACAGGATCCTACGAGCAGTACTTC; CDR3 protein: CASSKATGSYEQYF
J gene: TRBJ1-4; clone size: -; D gene: TRBD1; V gene: TRBV27; CDR3 DNA: TGTGCCAGCAGTTCCCGTTTACAGGGGTACGGTGAAAAACTGTTTTTT; CDR3 protein: CASSSRLQGYGEKLFF
J gene: TRBJ2-5; clone size: -; D gene: TRBD2; V gene: TRBV30; CDR3 DNA: TGTGCCTGGAATACGGGGGGGTTTCAAGAGACCCAGTACTTC; CDR3 protein: CAWNTGGFQETQYF
J gene: TRBJ1-6; clone size: -; D gene: -; V gene: TRBV6-5; CDR3 DNA: TGTGCCAGCAGCGTCTATAATTCACCCCTCCACTTT; CDR3 protein: CASSVYNSPLHF
J gene: TRBJ2-7; clone size: -; D gene: -; V gene: TRBV3-1/TRBV3-2; CDR3 DNA: TGTGCCAGCAGCCTGGAGGTAGGGGGACACCATACCTACGAGCAGTACTTC; CDR3 protein: CASSLEVGGHHTYEQYF
J gene: TRBJ1-2; clone size: once; D gene: TRBD1; V gene: TRBV29-1; CDR3 DNA: TGCAGCGTTGAAGATGGGAGACAGGGGGCGGGTGGCTACACCTTC; CDR3 protein: CSVEDGRQGAGGYTF
J gene: TRBJ2-5; clone size: -; D gene: TRBD1; V gene: TRBV2; CDR3 DNA: TGTGCCAGCGGAGAGACAGGGTGGGAGACCCAGTACTTC; CDR3 protein: CASGETGWETQYF
J gene: TRBJ1-2; clone size: -; D gene: TRBD1; V gene: TRBV7-2; CDR3 DNA: TGTGCCAGCAGCTCCGACAGGGGCTATGGCTACACCTTC; CDR3 protein: CASSSDRGYGYTF